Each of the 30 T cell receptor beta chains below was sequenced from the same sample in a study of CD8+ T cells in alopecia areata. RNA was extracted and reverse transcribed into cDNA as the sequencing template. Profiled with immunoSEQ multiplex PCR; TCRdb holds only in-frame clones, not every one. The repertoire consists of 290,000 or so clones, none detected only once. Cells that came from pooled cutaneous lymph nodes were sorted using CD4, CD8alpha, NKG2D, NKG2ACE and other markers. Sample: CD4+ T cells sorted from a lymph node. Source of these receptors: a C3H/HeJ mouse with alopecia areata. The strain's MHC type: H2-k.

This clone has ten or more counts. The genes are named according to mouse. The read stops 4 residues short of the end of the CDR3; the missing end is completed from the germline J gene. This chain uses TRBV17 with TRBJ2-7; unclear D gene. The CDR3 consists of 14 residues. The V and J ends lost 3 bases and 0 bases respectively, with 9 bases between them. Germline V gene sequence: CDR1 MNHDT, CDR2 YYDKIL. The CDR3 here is CASSSHSHSYEQYF. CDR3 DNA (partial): TGTGCTAGCAGTAGCCACAGCCACTCCTAT.

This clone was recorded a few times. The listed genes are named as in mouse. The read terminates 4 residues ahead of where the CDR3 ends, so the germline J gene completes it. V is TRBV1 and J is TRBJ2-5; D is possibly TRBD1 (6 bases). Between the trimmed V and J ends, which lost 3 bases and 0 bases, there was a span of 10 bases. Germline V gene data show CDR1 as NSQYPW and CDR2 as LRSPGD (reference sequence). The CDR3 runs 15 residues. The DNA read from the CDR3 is TGCACCTGCAGTGCCCACAGGGATAACCAAGAC. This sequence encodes CTCSAHRDNQD. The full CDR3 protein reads CTCSAHRDNQDTQYF.

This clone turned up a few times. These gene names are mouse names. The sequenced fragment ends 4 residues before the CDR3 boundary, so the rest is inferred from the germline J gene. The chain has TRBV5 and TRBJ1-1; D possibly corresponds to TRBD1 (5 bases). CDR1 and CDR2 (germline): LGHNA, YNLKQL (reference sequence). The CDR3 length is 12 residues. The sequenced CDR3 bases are TGTGCCAGCAGCCACGGACAAAAA. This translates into CASSHGQK. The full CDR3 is CASSHGQKEVFF.

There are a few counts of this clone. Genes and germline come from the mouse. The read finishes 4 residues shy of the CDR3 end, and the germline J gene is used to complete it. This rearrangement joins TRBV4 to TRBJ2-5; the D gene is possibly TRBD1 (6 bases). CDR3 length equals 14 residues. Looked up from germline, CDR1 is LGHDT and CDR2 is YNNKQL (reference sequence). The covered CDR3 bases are TGTGCCAGCAGCGCAGGCAGGGGCTGGGAC. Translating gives CASSAGRGWD. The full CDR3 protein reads CASSAGRGWDTQYF.

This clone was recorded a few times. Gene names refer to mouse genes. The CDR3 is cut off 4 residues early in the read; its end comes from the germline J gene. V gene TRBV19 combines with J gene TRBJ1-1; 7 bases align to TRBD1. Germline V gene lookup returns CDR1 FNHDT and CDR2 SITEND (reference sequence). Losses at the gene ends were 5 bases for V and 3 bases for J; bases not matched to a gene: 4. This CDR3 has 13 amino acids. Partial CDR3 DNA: TGTGCCAGCAGAGACACAGGGGACACA. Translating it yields CASRDTGDT. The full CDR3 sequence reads CASRDTGDTEVFF.

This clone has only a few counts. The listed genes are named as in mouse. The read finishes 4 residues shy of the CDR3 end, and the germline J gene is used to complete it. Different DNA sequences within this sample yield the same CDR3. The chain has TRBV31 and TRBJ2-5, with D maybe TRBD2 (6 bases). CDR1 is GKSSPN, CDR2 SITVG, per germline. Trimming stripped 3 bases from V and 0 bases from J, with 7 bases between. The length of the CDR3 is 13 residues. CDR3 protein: CAWRLGNQDTQYF. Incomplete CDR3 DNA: TGTGCCTGGAGGCTGGGGAACCAAGAC.

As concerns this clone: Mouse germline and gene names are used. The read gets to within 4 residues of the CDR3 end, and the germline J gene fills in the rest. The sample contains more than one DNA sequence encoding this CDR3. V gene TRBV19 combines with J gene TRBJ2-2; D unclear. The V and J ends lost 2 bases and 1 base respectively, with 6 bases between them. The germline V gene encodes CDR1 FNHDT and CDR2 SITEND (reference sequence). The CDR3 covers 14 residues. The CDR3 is CASSIAGNTGQLYF. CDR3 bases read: TGTGCCAGCAGTATTGCAGGAAACACCGGG.

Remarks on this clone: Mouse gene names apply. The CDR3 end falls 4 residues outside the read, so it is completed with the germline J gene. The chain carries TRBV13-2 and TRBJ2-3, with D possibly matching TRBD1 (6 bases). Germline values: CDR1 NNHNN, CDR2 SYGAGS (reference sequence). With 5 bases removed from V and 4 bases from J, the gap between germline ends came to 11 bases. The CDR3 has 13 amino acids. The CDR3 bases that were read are TGTGCCAGCGGAGCCGGGACATCAGAA. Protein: CASGAGTSE. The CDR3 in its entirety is CASGAGTSETLYF.

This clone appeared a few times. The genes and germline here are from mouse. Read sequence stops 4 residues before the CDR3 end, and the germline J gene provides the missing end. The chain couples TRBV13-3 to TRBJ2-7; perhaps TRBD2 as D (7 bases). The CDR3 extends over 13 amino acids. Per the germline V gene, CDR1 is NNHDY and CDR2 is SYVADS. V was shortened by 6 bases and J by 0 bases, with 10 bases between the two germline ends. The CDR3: CASMRGASYEQYF. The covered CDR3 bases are TGTGCCAGCATGCGGGGGGCCTCCTAT.

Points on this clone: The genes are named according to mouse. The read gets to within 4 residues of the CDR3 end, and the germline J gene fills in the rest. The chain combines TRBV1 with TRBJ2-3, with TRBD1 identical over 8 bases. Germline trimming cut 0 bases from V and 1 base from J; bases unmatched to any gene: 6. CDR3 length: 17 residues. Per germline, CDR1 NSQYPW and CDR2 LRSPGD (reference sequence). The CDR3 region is CTCSADRSDRGAETLYF. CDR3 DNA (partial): TGCACCTGCAGTGCAGATCGATCGGACAGGGGTGCAGAA.

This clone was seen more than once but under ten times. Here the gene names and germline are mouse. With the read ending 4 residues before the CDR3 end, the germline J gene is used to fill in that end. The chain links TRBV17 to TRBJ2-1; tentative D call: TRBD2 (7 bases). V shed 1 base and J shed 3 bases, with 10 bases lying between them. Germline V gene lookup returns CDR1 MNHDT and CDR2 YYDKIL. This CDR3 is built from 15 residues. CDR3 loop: CASSRAGGRYAEQFF. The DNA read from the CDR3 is TGTGCTAGCAGTAGAGCCGGGGGGCGCTATGCT. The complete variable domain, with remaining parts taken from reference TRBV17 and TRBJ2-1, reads DTTVKQNPRYKLARVGKPVNLICSQTMNHDTMYWYQKKPNQAPKLLLFYYDKILNREADTFEKFQSSRPNNSFCSLYIGSAGLEYSAMYLCASSRAGGRYAEQFFGPGTRLTVL.

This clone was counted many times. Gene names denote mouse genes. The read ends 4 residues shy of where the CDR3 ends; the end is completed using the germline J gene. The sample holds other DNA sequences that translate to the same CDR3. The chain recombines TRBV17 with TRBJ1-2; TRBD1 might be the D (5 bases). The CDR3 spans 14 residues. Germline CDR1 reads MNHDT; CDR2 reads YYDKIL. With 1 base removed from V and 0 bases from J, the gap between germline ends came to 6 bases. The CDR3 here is CASSRGTTNSDYTF. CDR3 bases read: TGTGCTAGCAGTAGAGGGACAACAAACTCC.

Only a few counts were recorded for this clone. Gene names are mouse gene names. CDR3 bases read: TGTGCCAGCTCTCTCAAGGGGGAC. It translates to CASSLKGD. Given in full, the CDR3 is CASSLKGDTQYF. The J gene is TRBJ2-5, the V gene TRBV12-1; perhaps TRBD1 as D (5 bases). The read halts 4 residues ahead of the CDR3 end, with the missing end drawn from the germline J gene. CDR1 and CDR2 (germline): SGHSN, HYEKVE. The CDR3 is made up of 12 amino acids.

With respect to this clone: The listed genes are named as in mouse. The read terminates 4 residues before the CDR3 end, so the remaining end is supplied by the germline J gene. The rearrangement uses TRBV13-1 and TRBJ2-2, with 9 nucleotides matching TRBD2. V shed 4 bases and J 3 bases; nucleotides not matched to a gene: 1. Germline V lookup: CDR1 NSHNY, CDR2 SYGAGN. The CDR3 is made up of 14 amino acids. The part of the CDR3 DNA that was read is TGTGCCAGCAGTACTGGGGGGCACACCGGG. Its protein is CASSTGGHTG. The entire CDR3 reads CASSTGGHTGQLYF.

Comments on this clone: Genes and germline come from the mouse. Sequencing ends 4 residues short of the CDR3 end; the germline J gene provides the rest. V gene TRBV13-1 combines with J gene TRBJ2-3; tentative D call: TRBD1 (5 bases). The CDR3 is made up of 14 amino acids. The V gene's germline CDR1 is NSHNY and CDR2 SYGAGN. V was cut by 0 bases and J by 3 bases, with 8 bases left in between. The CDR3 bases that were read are TGTGCCAGCAGTGATGTTCAGGGCGCAGAA. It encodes CASSDVQGAE. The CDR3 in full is CASSDVQGAETLYF.

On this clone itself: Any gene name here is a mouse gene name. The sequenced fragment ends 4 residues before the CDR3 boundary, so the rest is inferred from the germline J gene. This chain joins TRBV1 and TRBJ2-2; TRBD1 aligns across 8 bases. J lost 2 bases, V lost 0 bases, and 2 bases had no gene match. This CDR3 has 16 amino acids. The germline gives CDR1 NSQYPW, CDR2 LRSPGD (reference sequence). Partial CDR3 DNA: TGCACCTGCAGTGCAGATGCAGGGGGCAACACCGGG. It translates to CTCSADAGGNTG. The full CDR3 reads CTCSADAGGNTGQLYF.

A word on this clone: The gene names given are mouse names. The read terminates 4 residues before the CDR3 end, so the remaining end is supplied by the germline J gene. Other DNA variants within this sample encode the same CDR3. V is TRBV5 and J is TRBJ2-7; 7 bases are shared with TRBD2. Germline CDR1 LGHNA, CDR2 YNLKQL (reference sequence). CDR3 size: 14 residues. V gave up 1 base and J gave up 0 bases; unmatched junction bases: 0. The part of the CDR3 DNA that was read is TGTGCCAGCAGCCAAGGGGGGGGCTCCTAT. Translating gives CASSQGGGSY. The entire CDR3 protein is CASSQGGGSYEQYF.

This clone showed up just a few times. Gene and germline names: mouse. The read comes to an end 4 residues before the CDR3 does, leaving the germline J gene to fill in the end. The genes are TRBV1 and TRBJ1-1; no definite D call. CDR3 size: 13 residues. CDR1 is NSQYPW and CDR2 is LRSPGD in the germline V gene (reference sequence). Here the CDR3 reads CTCSAEVGTEVFF. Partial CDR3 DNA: TGCACCTGCAGTGCAGAAGTTGGGACA. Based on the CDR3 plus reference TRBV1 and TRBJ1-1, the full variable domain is VTLLEQNPRWRLVPRGQAVNLRCILKNSQYPWMSWYQQDLQKQLQWLFTLRSPGDKEVKSLPGADYLATRVTDTELRLQVANMSQGRTLYCTCSAEVGTEVFFGKGTRLTVV.

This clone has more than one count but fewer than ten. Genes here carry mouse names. The CDR3 region is CASRAGTGGFYAEQFF. The CDR3 DNA, read in part, is TGTGCCAGCAGGGCCGGGACTGGGGGGTTCTATGCT. The V and J genes are TRBV19 and TRBJ2-1; TRBD2 aligns across 12 bases. The DNA ends 4 residues before the CDR3 does, and the rest of the CDR3 is filled in from the germline J gene. Germline values: CDR1 FNHDT, CDR2 SITEND (reference sequence). Germline trimming cut 5 bases from V and 3 bases from J; bases unmatched to any gene: 6. The CDR3 covers 16 residues.

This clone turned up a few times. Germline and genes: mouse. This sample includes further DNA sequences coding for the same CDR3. The covered CDR3 bases are TGCACCTGCAGTGCGCTCTCTAGTGCAGAA. Encoded protein: CTCSALSSAE. Given in full, the CDR3 is CTCSALSSAETLYF. V gene TRBV1 combines with J gene TRBJ2-3; no reliable D call. The CDR3 is cut off 4 residues early in the read; its end comes from the germline J gene. Trimming cost V 3 bases and J 0 bases, with 7 bases left between them. Germline V CDR1 and CDR2: NSQYPW, LRSPGD (reference sequence). CDR3 size: 14 residues. The whole variable domain, filled in from reference TRBV1 and TRBJ2-3, reads VTLLEQNPRWRLVPRGQAVNLRCILKNSQYPWMSWYQQDLQKQLQWLFTLRSPGDKEVKSLPGADYLATRVTDTELRLQVANMSQGRTLYCTCSALSSAETLYFGSGTRLTVL.

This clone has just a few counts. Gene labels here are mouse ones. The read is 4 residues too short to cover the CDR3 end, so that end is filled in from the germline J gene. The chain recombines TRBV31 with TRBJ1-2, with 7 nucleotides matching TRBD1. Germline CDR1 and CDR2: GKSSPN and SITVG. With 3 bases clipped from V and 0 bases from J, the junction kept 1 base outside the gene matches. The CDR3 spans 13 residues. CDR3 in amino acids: CAWRGQTNSDYTF. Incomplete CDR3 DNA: TGTGCCTGGAGGGGACAGACAAACTCC.

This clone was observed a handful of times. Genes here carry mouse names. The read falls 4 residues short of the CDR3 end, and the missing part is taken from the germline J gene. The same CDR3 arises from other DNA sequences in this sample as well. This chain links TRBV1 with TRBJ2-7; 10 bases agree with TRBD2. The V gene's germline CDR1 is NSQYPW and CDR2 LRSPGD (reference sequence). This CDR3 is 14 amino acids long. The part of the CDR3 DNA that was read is TGCACCTGCAGTGCTCCTGGGGGGGCTTAT. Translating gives CTCSAPGGAY. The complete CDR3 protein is CTCSAPGGAYEQYF. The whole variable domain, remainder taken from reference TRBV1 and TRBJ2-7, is VTLLEQNPRWRLVPRGQAVNLRCILKNSQYPWMSWYQQDLQKQLQWLFTLRSPGDKEVKSLPGADYLATRVTDTELRLQVANMSQGRTLYCTCSAPGGAYEQYFGPGTRLTVL.

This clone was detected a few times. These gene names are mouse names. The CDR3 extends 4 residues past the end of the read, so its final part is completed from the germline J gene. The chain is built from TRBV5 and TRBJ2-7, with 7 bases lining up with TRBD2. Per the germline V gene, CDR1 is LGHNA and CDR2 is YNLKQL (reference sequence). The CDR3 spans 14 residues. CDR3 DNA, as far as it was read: TGTGCCAGCAGCCAAGACTGGGGGAAATAT. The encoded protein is CASSQDWGKY. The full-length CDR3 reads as CASSQDWGKYEQYF.

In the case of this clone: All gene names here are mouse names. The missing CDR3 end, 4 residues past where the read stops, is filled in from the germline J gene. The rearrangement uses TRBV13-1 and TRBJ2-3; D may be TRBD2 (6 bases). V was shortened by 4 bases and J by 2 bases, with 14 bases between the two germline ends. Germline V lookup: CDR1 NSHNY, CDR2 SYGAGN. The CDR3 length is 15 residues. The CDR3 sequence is CASSLRGVLAETLYF. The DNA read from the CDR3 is TGTGCCAGCAGTCTCCGGGGGGTCCTTGCAGAA.

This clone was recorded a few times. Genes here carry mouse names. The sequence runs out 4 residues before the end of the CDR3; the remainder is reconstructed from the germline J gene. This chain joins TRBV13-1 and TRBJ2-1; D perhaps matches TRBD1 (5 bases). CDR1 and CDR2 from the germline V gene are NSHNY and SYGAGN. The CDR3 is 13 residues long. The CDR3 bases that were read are TGTGCCAGCAGTGATGCAGGGAAGGCT. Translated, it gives CASSDAGKA. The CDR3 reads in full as CASSDAGKAEQFF.

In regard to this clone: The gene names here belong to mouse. The sequenced part of the CDR3 DNA is TGCACCTGCAGTGCATCAGGGAGTAGTCAAAAC. This encodes CTCSASGSSQN. The CDR3 in its entirety is CTCSASGSSQNTLYF. The rearrangement links TRBV1 to TRBJ2-4, with D possibly TRBD1 on 5 matching bases. Read sequence stops 4 residues before the CDR3 end, and the germline J gene provides the missing end. Trimming removed 2 bases at V and 0 bases at J, with 9 bases between. CDR3 size: 15 residues. Germline values: CDR1 NSQYPW, CDR2 LRSPGD (reference sequence).

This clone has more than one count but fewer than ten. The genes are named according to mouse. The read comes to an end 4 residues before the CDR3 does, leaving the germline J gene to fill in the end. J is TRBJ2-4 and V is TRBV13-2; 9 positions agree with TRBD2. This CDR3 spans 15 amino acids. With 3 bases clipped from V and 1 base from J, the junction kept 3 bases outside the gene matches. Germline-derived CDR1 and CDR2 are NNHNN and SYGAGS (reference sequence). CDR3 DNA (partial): TGTGCCAGCGGTGGAGACTGGGGGCGTCAAAAC. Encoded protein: CASGGDWGRQN. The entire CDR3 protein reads CASGGDWGRQNTLYF.

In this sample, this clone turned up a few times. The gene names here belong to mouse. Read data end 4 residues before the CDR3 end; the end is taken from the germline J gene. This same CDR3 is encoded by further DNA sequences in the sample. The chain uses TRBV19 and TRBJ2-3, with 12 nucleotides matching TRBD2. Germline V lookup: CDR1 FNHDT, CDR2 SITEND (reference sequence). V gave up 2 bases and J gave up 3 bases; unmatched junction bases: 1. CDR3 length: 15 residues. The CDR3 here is CASSIDWGGAETLYF. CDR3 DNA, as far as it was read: TGTGCCAGCAGTATCGACTGGGGGGGCGCAGAA.

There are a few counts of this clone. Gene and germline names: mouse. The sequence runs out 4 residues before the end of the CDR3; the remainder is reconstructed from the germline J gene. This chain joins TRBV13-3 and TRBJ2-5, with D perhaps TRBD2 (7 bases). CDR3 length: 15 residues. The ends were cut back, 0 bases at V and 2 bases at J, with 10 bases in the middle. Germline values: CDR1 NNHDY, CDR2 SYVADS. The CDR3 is CASSDERGAQDTQYF. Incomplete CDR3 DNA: TGTGCCAGCAGTGATGAAAGGGGGGCCCAAGAC. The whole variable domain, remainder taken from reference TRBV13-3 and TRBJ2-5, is EAAVTQSPRSKVAVTGGKVTLSCHQTNNHDYMYWYRQDTGHGLRLIHYSYVADSTEKGDIPDGYKASRPSQENFSLILELASLSQTAVYFCASSDERGAQDTQYFGPGTRLLVL.

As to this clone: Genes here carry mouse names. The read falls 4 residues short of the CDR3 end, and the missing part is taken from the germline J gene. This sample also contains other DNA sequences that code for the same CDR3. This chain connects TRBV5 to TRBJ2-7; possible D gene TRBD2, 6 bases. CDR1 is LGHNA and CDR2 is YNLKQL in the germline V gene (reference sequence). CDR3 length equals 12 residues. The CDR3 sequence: CASSQTGNEQYF. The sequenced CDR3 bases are TGTGCCAGCAGCCAAACTGGGAAT.